This TCR beta chain originates from a study of T cells after yellow fever vaccination (dated by TCRdb to about 2019). Looking at the study overall: Libraries from fractions with low cell numbers were prepared with the SMART-Seq v4 Ultra Low Input RNA kit. To follow T-cell clones before and after primary and booster YFV17D yellow fever vaccination, bulk TCR alpha and beta repertoires were sequenced over time. Blood was drawn at multiple timepoints before and after primary and secondary immunization, with bulk PBMC replicates and cell subsets isolated. The cohort comprised two healthy male donors, one aged 18 to 30 and one aged 30 to 40 years. The full study reports these points: Computational filtering was needed because FACS-sorted repertoires could contain abundant contaminating clonotypes from the bulk population. Compared with the primary T-cell response, the secondary T-cell response was faster but weaker, reaching its peak on day 5 rather than on day 15. After the booster, most of the clones that had expanded following primary vaccination were detected again (96% of CD4 and roughly 90% of CD8), which suggests that memory was broadly maintained. A small share of clonotypes occurred in both CD4 and CD8 compartments, likely arising from convergent recombination. Because the study included only a couple of donors, the extent to which the findings can be generalized is limited.

The treatment or condition tag for this specimen amounts to: live attenuated yellow fever vaccine strain. At each blood-draw timepoint, two biological replicates of bulk PBMCs were obtained. PBMCs were isolated from peripheral blood using a standard Ficoll-Paque protocol. RNA was extracted with TriZol from bulk PBMCs, CD4 and CD8 fractions, and dextramer-positive and dextramer-negative fractions. Concerning this clonotype itself: What this receptor recognizes is not known. No base quality values were provided; no much bigger clone lies one nucleotide off.

The germline V gene yields KGHSH for CDR1 and LQKENI for CDR2. CDR3 length: 16 amino acids, cysteine to phenylalanine. CDR3 DNA is the only sequence kept; it has 48 bases, read in frame from the first base. Trimmed from V: 1 base; trimmed from J: 7 bases; junction bases lacking a gene match: 7. The listed sequencing device is Illumina NovaSeq 6000. Synthesis of TCR cDNA relied on 5'RACE template switching, a step that introduced a universal primer site along with unique molecular identifiers. Priming of cDNA synthesis was performed from both the TCR alpha and TCR beta constant segments. Library amplification involved two PCR steps, and the second step added sample barcodes and sequencing adapters. Libraries were sequenced on Illumina HiSeq 2500 (2x100 bp) or NovaSeq (2x150 bp). The original methods were these. Reads were demultiplexed and collapsed into UMI consensus sequences with MIGEC, and V(D)J alignment was performed with MiXCR. Vaccine-responding clonotypes were defined with edgeR using replicate PBMC samples, requiring FDR below 0.01 and a log2 fold change above 5 up to day 15. CD4 or CD8 identity was assigned to each bulk clonotype according to whether the clonotype was present at higher abundance in the sequenced CD4 repertoire or the sequenced CD8 repertoire. TCRdb applied fastp at Q25 and MiXCR to the public reads, then kept only in-frame beta chains. CDR3 protein sequences are deduplicated, and each keeps its most common genes and DNA. These V and J calls rely on TCRdb rather than the paper's analysis. The sample table lists roughly 350,000 distinct CDR3 sequences, roughly 4% of them with a count of one. The ten largest clones add up to approximately 25% of the sample.

This clonotype originated in a man younger than 35 who received the YFV17D yellow fever vaccine. The chain couples TRBV18 to TRBJ2-1; 10 bases in between match TRBD2. The sample was PBMCs, taken 5 days after the yellow fever booster vaccination. DNA sequence: TGTGCCAGCTCACCACTAGGAGCGGGGGGGCCGAATGAGCAGTTCTTC. Its protein reads: CASSPLGAGGPNEQFF.